Sequencing of this T cell receptor (beta chain) was carried out in a study of cytomegalovirus exposure and HLA in healthy donors. In the study overall: Unique TCR beta sequences numbering some 120 million came from 150 million to 200 million T cells in an earlier analysis.

CDR1 is SGHKS and CDR2 is YYEKEE in the germline V gene (reference sequence). The CDR3 is 17 residues long. V lost 6 bases and J lost 0, with 19 bases in between. PCR used 60 Vbeta primers and 13 Jbeta primers. Method: immunoSEQ multiplex PCR; TCRdb's copy keeps in-frame clones and lacks some. The data contain some 160,000 clones, around 80% of them singletons. This chain links TRBV5-5 with TRBJ2-1, with D possibly being TRBD2 (6 bases). The sequencing input was PBMCs. The source is a male donor in good health and CMV-seronegative. In nucleotides, the CDR3 is TGTGCCAGCATCCTGGGCGGGGCCCCTAGCTCCTACAATGAGCAGTTCTTC. The encoded protein is CASILGGAPSSYNEQFF. Complete variable domain (other parts from reference TRBV5-5 and TRBJ2-1): DAGVTQSPTHLIKTRGQQVTLRCSPISGHKSVSWYQQVLGQGPQFIFQYYEKEERGRGNFPDRFSARQFPNYSSELNVNALLLGDSALYLCASILGGAPSSYNEQFFGPGTRLTVL.